This section outlines one T cell receptor (beta chain) sequence together with its context. The entry originates in a study of PD-1 blockade in classical Hodgkin lymphoma. Sequenced by immunoSEQ multiplex PCR; TCRdb stores in-frame clones only, minus some. The sample shows 47,000 or so clones, around 70% of them seen only once. After autologous stem cell transplantation all patients relapsed, and prior brentuximab vedotin exposure differed between cohorts. The CDR3 is 16 residues long. CDR1 is SGHAT, CDR2 FQNNGV, per germline. V shed 5 bases and J 8 bases; nucleotides not matched to a gene: 15. The sequences come from peripheral blood mononuclear cells (PBMCs), collected at baseline. The V gene is TRBV11-2, the J gene TRBJ2-1, with TRBD2 matching 7 bases. The TCR originated in a human donor with classical Hodgkin lymphoma. The CDR3 protein is CASSPKFGGRDDEQFF. DNA of the CDR3: TGTGCCAGCAGCCCCAAGTTTGGCGGGAGAGATGATGAGCAGTTCTTC.